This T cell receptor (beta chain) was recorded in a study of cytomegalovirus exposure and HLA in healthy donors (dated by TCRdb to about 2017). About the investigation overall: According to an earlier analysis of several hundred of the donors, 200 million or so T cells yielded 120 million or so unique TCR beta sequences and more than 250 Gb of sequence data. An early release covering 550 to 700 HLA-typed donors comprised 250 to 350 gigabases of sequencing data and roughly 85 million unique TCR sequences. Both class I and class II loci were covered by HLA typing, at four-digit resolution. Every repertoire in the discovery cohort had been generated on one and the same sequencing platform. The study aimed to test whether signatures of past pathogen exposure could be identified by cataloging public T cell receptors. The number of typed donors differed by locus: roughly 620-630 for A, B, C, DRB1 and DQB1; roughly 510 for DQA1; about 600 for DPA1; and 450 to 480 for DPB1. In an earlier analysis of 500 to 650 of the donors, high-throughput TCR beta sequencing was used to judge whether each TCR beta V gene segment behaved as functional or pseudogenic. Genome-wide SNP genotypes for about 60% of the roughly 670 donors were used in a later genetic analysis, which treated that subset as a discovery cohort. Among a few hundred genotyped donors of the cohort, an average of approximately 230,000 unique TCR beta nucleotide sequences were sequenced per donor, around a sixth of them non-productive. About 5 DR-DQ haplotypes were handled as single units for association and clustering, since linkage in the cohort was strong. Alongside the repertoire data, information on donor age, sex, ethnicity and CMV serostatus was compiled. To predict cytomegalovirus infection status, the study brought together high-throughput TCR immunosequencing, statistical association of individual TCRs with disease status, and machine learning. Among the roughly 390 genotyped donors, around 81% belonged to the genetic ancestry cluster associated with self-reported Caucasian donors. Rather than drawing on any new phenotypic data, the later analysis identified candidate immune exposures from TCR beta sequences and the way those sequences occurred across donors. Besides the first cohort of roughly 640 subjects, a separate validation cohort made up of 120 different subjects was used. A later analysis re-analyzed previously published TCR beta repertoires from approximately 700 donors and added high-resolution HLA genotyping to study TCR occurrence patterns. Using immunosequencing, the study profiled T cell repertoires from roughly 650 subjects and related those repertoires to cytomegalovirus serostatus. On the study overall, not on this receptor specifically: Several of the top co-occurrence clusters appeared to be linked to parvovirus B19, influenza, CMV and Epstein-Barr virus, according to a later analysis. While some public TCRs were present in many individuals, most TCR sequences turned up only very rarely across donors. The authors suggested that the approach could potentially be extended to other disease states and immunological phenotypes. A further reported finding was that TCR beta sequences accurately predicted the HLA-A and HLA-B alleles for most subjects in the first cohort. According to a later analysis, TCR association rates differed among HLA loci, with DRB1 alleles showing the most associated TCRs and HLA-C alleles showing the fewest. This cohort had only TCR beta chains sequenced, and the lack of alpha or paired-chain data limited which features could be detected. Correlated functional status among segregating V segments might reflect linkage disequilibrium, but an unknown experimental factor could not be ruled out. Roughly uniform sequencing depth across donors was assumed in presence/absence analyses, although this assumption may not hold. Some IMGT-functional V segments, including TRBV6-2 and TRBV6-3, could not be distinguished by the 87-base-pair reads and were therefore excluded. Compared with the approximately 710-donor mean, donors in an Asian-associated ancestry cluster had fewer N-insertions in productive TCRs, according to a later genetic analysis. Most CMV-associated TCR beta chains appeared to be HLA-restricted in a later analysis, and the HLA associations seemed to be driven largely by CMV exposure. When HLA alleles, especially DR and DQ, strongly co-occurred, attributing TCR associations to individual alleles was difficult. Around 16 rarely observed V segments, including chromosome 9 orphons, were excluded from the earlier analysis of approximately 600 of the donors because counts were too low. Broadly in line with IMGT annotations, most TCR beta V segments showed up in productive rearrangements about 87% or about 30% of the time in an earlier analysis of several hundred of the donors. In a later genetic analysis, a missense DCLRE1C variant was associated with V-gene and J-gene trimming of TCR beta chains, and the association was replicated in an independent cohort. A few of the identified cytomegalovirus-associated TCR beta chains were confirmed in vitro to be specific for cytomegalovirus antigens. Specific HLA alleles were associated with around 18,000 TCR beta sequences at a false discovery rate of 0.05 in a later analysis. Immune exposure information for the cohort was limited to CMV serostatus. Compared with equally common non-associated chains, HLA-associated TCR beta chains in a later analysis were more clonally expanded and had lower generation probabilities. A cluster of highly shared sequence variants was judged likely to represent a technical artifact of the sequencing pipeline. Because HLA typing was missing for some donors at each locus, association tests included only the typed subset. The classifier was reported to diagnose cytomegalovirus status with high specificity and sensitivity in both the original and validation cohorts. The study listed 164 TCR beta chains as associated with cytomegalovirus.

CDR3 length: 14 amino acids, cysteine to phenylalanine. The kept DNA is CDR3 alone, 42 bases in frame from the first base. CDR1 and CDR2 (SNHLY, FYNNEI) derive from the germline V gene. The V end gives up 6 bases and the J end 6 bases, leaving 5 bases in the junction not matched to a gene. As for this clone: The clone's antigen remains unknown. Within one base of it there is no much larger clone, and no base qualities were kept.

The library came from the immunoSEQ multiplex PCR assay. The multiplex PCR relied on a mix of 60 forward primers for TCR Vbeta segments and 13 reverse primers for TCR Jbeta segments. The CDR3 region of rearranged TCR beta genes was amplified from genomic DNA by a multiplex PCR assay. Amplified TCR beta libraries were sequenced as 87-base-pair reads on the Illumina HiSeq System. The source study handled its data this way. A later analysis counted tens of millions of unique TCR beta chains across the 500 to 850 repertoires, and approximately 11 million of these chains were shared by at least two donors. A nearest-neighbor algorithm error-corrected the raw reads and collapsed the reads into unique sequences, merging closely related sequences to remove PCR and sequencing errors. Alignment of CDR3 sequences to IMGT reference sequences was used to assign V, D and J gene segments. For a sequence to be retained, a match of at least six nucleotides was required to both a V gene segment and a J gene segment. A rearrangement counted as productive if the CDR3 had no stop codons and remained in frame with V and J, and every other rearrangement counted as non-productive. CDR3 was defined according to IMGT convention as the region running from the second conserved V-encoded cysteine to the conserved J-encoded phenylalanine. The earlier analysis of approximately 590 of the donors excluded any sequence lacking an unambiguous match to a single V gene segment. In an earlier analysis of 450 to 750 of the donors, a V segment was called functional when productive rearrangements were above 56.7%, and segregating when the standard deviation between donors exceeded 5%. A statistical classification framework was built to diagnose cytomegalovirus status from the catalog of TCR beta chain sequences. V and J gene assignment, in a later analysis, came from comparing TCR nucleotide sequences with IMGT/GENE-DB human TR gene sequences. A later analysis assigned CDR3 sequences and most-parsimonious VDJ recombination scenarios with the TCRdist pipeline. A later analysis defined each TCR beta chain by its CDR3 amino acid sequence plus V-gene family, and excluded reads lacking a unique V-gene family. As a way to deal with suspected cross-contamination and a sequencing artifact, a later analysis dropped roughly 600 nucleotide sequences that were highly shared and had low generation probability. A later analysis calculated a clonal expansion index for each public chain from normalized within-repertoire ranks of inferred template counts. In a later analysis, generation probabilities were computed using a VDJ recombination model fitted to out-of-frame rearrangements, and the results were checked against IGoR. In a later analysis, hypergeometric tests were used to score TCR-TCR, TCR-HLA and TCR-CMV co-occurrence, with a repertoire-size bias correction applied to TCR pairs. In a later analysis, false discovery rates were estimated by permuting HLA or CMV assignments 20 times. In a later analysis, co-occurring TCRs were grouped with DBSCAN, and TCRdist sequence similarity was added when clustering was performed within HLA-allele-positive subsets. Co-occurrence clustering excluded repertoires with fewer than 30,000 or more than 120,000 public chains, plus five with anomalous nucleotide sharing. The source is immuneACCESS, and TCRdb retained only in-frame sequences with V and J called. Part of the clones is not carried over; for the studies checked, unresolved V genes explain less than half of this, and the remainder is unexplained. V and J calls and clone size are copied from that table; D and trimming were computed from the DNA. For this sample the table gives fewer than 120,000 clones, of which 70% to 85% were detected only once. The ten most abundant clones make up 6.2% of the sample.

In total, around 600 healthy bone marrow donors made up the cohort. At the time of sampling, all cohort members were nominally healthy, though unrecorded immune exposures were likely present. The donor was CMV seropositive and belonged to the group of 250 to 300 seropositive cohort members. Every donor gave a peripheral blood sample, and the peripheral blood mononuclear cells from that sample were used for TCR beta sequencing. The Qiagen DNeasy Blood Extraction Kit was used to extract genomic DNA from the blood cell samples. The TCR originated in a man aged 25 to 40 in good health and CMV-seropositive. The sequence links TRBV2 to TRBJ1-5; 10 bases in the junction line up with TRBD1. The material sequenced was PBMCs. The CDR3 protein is CASSHDRGLQPQHF. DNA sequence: TGTGCCAGCAGCCACGACAGGGGGCTTCAGCCCCAGCATTTT.